These T cell receptor beta chains were read from a single sample in a study of blood T cell repertoires in COVID-19. Measured with immunoSEQ multiplex PCR; TCRdb has only the in-frame clones, and not every one. The sample yields 180,000 or so clones, 70% to 90% seen once. The source material was peripheral blood. These receptors originate from a woman aged 55-70 years with COVID-19, enrolled during active disease. The conserved cysteine and the conserved F or W are not part of the CDR3 here.

CDR3 protein | V gene
ASSFGDYYEQY | TRBV5-4
ASIGQGISGNTIY | TRBV27
ASSRGQGPNSYEQY | TRBV19
ASSHRTGGPGEQY | TRBV6-5
ASKVAQQGANQPQH | TRBV28
SGSTGFNYGYT | TRBV29-1
ASSPGTSVETQY | TRBV11-3
ASSWSRTANYGYT | TRBV5-1
ASSLGQGSYGYT | TRBV5-1
ASSNADRGLYGYT | TRBV21-1
ASSQVGGSGPQH | TRBV3-1/TRBV3-2
ATSDLDRYNTGELF | TRBV24-1
ASRLAGADTQY | TRBV7-8
ASSRTGAGVADTQY | TRBV11-3
ASSQGGATNEKLF | TRBV4-3
SASGPNEQF | TRBV20-1
ASGMWEEQF | TRBV2
ATSRTLAGSSTDTQY | TRBV15
ASSIQGFLDEQY | TRBV19
ASSSLGEHEQY | TRBV7-7
AWSGGQGKRAF | TRBV30
ASSVGGGRNQPQH | TRBV9
ASSSLGQGGGQPQH | TRBV27
ASSLGRGGKLF | TRBV7-3
ASNQQGAEKLF | TRBV19
ASSQGTSRGNTEAF | TRBV3-1/TRBV3-2
ASSLGTSRNEQF | TRBV7-2
ASSDPTDPMNTEAF | TRBV19
ASSFTGGVVAF | TRBV28
ASSEPGTGIGPEAF | TRBV9
ASSISAGVPFYEQY | TRBV19
ATSGASGRFNEQF | TRBV24-1
ATSPRDRVDEQY | TRBV24-1
ASSYPGGGTEAF | TRBV6-5
ASSYLDRDSGYT | TRBV6-5
ATSSQYEQY | TRBV15
ASTSRSAYEQY | TRBV6-5
ASSSRGGEYYEQY | TRBV27
ASSSGLAPNINEQF | TRBV5-1
ACVRGGGPPISNQPQH | TRBV30
AWSSGQGVINEKLF | TRBV30
ASSLSGQRQETQY | TRBV7-3
ASSLGLTRTEAF | TRBV5-4
ASSTGGESSGEKLF | TRBV28
ASSLSDSRNQPQH | TRBV5-1
ASSSPGLNYT | TRBV11-2
ASSLVGAPRYT | TRBV5-6
ASSLGGRFDGYT | TRBV5-4
SASPPGGKQETQY | TRBV20-1
ACVRGPRETQY | TRBV6-5
ASSLDPGPGRLNTEAF | TRBV7-3
SVGGLAKYNEQF | TRBV29-1
ASSLAQAGGYEQY | TRBV7-7
ASNRGQHNTEAF | TRBV7-8
ASSAGTGNTEAF | TRBV25-1
AISKLNEQF | TRBV10-3
AWRHAISQPQH | TRBV30
ASSPFRGASGSDYGYT | TRBV11-2
AWSVLRESGNTIY | TRBV30
ASSQDTGGGNIQY | TRBV4-3